These 19 T cell receptor beta chains were all obtained from the same sample, sequenced in a study of beta chain features in type 1 diabetes. Expressed TCRB transcripts were sequenced after all isolated RNA was converted to cDNA. Assay: immunoSEQ multiplex PCR; the TCRdb copy retains only in-frame clones and omits some. The profile shows 300,000 to 400,000 clones, 6.5% to 10% of them singletons. Sequenced material: central memory CD4+ T cells from blood. These receptors came from a young woman in good health.

This clone appeared a few times. This chain joins TRBV27 and TRBJ2-3; no clear D gene. The CDR3 loop spans 12 amino acids. Germline V gene sequence: CDR1 MNHEY, CDR2 SMNVEV (reference sequence). V was shortened by 2 bases and J by 4 bases, with 4 bases between the two germline ends. The CDR3 loop reads CASSLGSDTQYF. The CDR3 DNA reads TGTGCCAGCAGTTTAGGTTCAGATACGCAGTATTTT.

The chain employs TRBV4-2 and TRBJ2-1, with 15 bases matching TRBD2. CDR1 is LGHNA, CDR2 YNFKEQ, per germline. The CDR3 spans 15 residues. With V trimmed by 4 bases and J by 12 bases, 7 bases remained unmatched. CDR3 bases: TGTGCCAGCAGCCCGGGGACTAGCGGGAGGCTAGGGCAGTTCTTC. It encodes CASSPGTSGRLGQFF.

There are a few counts of this clone. The DNA of the CDR3 is TGTGCCAGCACCCCAGGGGTAGCTGGGGCCAACGTCCTGACTTTC. Its translation: CASTPGVAGANVLTF. The chain recombines TRBV18 with TRBJ2-6; TRBD1 might be the D (6 bases). The CDR3 is made up of 15 amino acids. CDR1 is KGHSH, CDR2 LQKENI, per germline. V was trimmed by 8 bases and J by 2 bases, leaving 13 bases between them.

V is TRBV2 and J is TRBJ1-4, with D unclear. V was shortened by 5 bases and J by 5 bases, with 9 bases between the two germline ends. The CDR3 is made up of 13 amino acids. From germline, CDR1 is SNHLY and CDR2 FYNNEI. The DNA of the CDR3 is TGTGCCAGCAGTTACACGGAAAATGAAAAACTGTTTTTT. It specifies CASSYTENEKLFF.

V usage is TRBV11-2 and J usage is TRBJ2-7, with 13 nucleotides matching TRBD2. J lost 6 bases, V lost 4 bases, and 6 bases had no gene match. Germline CDR1 SGHAT, CDR2 FQNNGV. The CDR3 is made up of 15 amino acids. The CDR3 region has the DNA TGTGCCAGCAGCTCTCGGACTAGCGGGAGAGGCGAGCAGTACTTC. Translated: CASSSRTSGRGEQYF.

In its sample, this clone was seen many times. The V and J genes are TRBV9 and TRBJ2-3; unclear D gene. Germline V lookup: CDR1 SGDLS, CDR2 YYNGEE. The CDR3 extends over 16 amino acids. V lost 4 bases to trimming and J lost 1 base, with 16 bases between them. The CDR3 reads CASSPRAAGGTDTQYF. CDR3 in DNA: TGTGCCAGCAGCCCCCGGGCGGCAGGCGGCACAGATACGCAGTATTTT. Drawing the rest from reference TRBV9 and TRBJ2-3, the complete variable domain is DSGVTQTPKHLITATGQRVTLRCSPRSGDLSVYWYQQSLDQGLQFLIQYYNGEERAKGNILERFSAQQFPDLHSELNLSSLELGDSALYFCASSPRAAGGTDTQYFGPGTRLTVL.

This clone was recorded at least ten times. The chain carries TRBV11-2 and TRBJ2-7; D is uncertain. This CDR3 comprises 14 residues. Germline assignment: CDR1 SGHAT and CDR2 FQNNGV. Trimming removed 3 bases from V and 4 bases from J, with 13 bases in between. This chain's CDR3 is CASSFGRIGYEQYF. The CDR3 coding sequence is TGTGCCAGCAGCTTCGGACGAATCGGATACGAGCAGTACTTC.

This clone was seen a few times. The V gene is TRBV28, the J gene TRBJ2-5, with D perhaps matching TRBD2 (5 bases). Germline assignment: CDR1 MDHEN and CDR2 SYDVKM. With 6 bases removed from V and 3 bases from J, the gap between germline ends came to 11 bases. CDR3 size: 13 residues. CDR3 DNA sequence: TGTGCCAGCAGCTTCGCGGGCGAAGAGACCCAGTACTTC. Its protein is CASSFAGEETQYF. Filled out from reference TRBV28 and TRBJ2-5, the complete variable domain reads DVKVTQSSRYLVKRTGEKVFLECVQDMDHENMFWYRQDPGLGLRLIYFSYDVKMKEKGDIPEGYSVSREKKERFSLILESASTNQTSMYLCASSFAGEETQYFGPGTRLLVL.

This clone has a single count. A read error may account for a junction end that differs from germline. V and J are TRBV2 and TRBJ1-2; possible D gene TRBD1, 5 bases. The germline V gene has CDR1 SNHLY and CDR2 FYNNEI. The CDR3 extends over 13 amino acids. In DNA, the CDR3 is TGTGCCGGCAGTGAAGAGGGGCTCTATGGCTACACCTTC. It specifies CAGSEEGLYGYTF.

This clone was recorded many times. J is TRBJ1-2 and V is TRBV11-2; D is unclear. The CDR3 runs 11 residues. Germline V lookup: CDR1 SGHAT, CDR2 FQNNGV. V shed 6 bases and J shed 6 bases, with 8 bases lying between them. CDR3 loop: CASRILDGYTF. The CDR3 DNA is TGTGCCAGCAGAATACTCGATGGCTACACCTTC.

This clone was seen a handful of times. The CDR3 DNA reads TGTGCCAGCAGCCACCGACAGTTCCGCAATCAGCCCCAGCATTTT. This gives the protein CASSHRQFRNQPQHF. The chain is built from TRBV28 and TRBJ1-5, with D perhaps matching TRBD1 (5 bases). The germline V gene has CDR1 MDHEN and CDR2 SYDVKM. Trimming took 6 bases from V and 2 from J, leaving 14 bases between them. This CDR3 is built from 15 residues.

This clone was seen a few times. V usage is TRBV7-2 and J usage is TRBJ2-3, with D possibly being TRBD2 (5 bases). V was clipped by 5 bases and J by 5 bases, with 17 bases between them. CDR1 is SGHTA, CDR2 FQGNSA, per germline. The CDR3 sequence is 15 residues long. The CDR3 nucleotides are TGTGCCAGCAGCCCAGGAGCACTACTAGGAGATACGCAGTATTTT. Its protein is CASSPGALLGDTQYF.

The chain links TRBV19 to TRBJ1-4; 9 nucleotides match TRBD1. The V gene's germline CDR1 is LNHDA and CDR2 SQIVND (reference sequence). The CDR3 covers 15 residues. V trimming: 10 bases; J trimming: 8 bases; junction bases outside the gene matches: 14. The CDR3 sequence is CANSRWDREEEKLFF. The DNA for the CDR3 is TGTGCCAATAGCCGATGGGACAGGGAAGAAGAAAAACTGTTTTTT.

The chain carries TRBV9 and TRBJ2-1; D is unclear. V dropped 3 bases and J dropped 3 bases, with 10 bases sitting between them. Germline V gene sequence: CDR1 SGDLS, CDR2 YYNGEE. This CDR3 is 14 amino acids long. The CDR3 sequence: CASSARPGYNEQFF. CDR3 nucleotide sequence: TGTGCCAGCAGCGCGCGTCCGGGCTACAATGAGCAGTTCTTC. Based on the CDR3 plus reference TRBV9 and TRBJ2-1, the full variable domain is DSGVTQTPKHLITATGQRVTLRCSPRSGDLSVYWYQQSLDQGLQFLIQYYNGEERAKGNILERFSAQQFPDLHSELNLSSLELGDSALYFCASSARPGYNEQFFGPGTRLTVL.

In its sample, this clone was seen a few times. The rearrangement uses TRBV15 and TRBJ1-5, with 8 bases identical to TRBD1. This CDR3 has 15 residues. After removal of 3 bases from V and 2 bases from J, the junction contained 3 bases not matched to a gene. Germline CDR1 reads LNHNV; CDR2 reads YYDKDF (reference sequence). CDR3 in DNA: TGTGCCACCAGCAGCCGGGACAGGCGCAATCAGCCCCAGCATTTT. The encoded protein is CATSSRDRRNQPQHF.

This sequence joins TRBV28 and TRBJ1-5; a weak D match, TRBD1 (5 bases). In germline, CDR1 is MDHEN, CDR2 SYDVKM. The CDR3 runs to 17 residues. V was shortened by 9 bases and J by 0 bases, with 21 bases between the two germline ends. Written as DNA, the CDR3 is TGTGCCAGGGGACTCGGCGGGACGGACTATAGCAATCAGCCCCAGCATTTT. Translated, it gives CARGLGGTDYSNQPQHF.

In this sample, this clone turned up a few times. V is TRBV13 and J is TRBJ2-2; the D gene is possibly TRBD1 (6 bases). The CDR3 length is 13 residues. Germline lookup yields CDR1 PRHDT and CDR2 FYEKMQ (reference sequence). Trimming took 5 bases from V and 9 from J, leaving 13 bases between them. CDR3 in DNA: TGTGCCAGCAGCACAAGGACAGTCCGGGAGCTGTTTTTT. Translation gives CASSTRTVRELFF. The full variable domain, completed using reference TRBV13 and TRBJ2-2, is AAGVIQSPRHLIKEKRETATLKCYPIPRHDTVYWYQQGPGQDPQFLISFYEKMQSDKGSIPDRFSAQQFSDYHSELNMSSLELGDSALYFCASSTRTVRELFFGEGSRLTVL.

This clone was counted between two and nine times. The chain combines TRBV10-2 with TRBJ2-7; TRBD2 matches at 8 bases. Germline V gene data show CDR1 as WSHSY and CDR2 as SAAADI. The ends lost 7 bases at V and 4 bases at J; junction bases unmatched: 6. The CDR3 totals 13 residues. CDR3 bases: TGCGCCAGCACTACACGGGAGGGTTACGAGCAGTACTTC. This encodes CASTTREGYEQYF.

The chain employs TRBV7-2 and TRBJ1-4; D gene uncertain. This CDR3 contains 16 residues. Germline values: CDR1 SGHTA, CDR2 FQGNSA. Trimming removed 3 bases at V and 5 bases at J, with 16 bases between. The CDR3 DNA is TGTGCCAGCAGCTTTGGAATGGACCGTCGAAATGAAAAACTGTTTTTT. This encodes CASSFGMDRRNEKLFF.